The 28 T cell receptor beta chains below were found in one sample sequenced in a study of T cell clones after liver transplantation. Sequencing used immunoSEQ multiplex PCR; TCRdb keeps in-frame clones, though not all of them. Of 40,000 to 65,000 clones listed, approximately 84% are singletons. The sample here was CD4+ T cells from blood, taken before liver transplant. The receptors were gathered from a human donor who received a liver transplant.

This sequence joins TRBV11-1 and TRBJ1-1, with 7 bases fitting TRBD1. With V trimmed by 7 bases and J by 8 bases, 16 bases remained unmatched. This CDR3 is built from 15 residues. CDR1 SGHAT and CDR2 FQDESV come from the germline V gene (reference sequence). Here the CDR3 DNA reads TGTGCCAGCACCAGGGGGAATAGGGGACGTGAAGAAGCTTTCTTT. It yields the protein CASTRGNRGREEAFF.

J is TRBJ1-5 and V is TRBV7-9; D is uncertain. The V gene lost 1 base and the J gene lost 0 bases, with 13 bases spanning the gap. There are 17 residues in the CDR3. CDR1 is SEHNR and CDR2 is FQNEAQ in the germline V gene (reference sequence). The CDR3 region has the DNA TGTGCCAGCAGCTTAGGGTTGGCAGATTATAGCAATCAGCCCCAGCATTTT. Translation: CASSLGLADYSNQPQHF.

The J gene is TRBJ2-5, the V gene TRBV7-2; D is ambiguous. The CDR3 contains 14 residues. In germline, CDR1 is SGHTA, CDR2 FQGNSA. The V end was cut by 1 base, the J end by 2 bases, with 8 bases between. The CDR3 reads CASSLGSLQETQYF. CDR3 sequence (DNA): TGTGCCAGCAGCTTAGGGTCACTACAAGAGACCCAGTACTTC.

The chain is built from TRBV9 and TRBJ2-7, with TRBD2 matching 9 bases. Germline V gene data show CDR1 as SGDLS and CDR2 as YYNGEE. V lost 7 bases and J lost 2; bases outside the gene matches: 7. The CDR3 runs to 14 residues. The CDR3 region is CASGRGRDPYEQYF. CDR3 in DNA: TGTGCCAGCGGGCGCGGGAGGGATCCCTACGAGCAGTACTTC.

The V gene is TRBV28, the J gene TRBJ1-1; D uncertain. The CDR3 is 13 residues long. Germline CDR1 and CDR2: MDHEN and SYDVKM. V lost 2 bases and J 11 bases, leaving 15 bases between the germline ends. The CDR3 DNA is TGTGCCAGCAGTTTAACCCCCGTCGTGGGGGCTTTCTTT. Protein sequence: CASSLTPVVGAFF.

The CDR3: CASSLALSGGRAETQYF. The CDR3 DNA is TGTGCCAGCAGCTTGGCCTTAAGTGGGGGGCGTGCAGAGACCCAGTACTTC. The rearrangement links TRBV11-2 to TRBJ2-5; D is tentatively TRBD1 or TRBD2 (6 bases each). The CDR3 length is 17 residues. CDR1 and CDR2 (germline): SGHAT, FQNNGV. The V and J ends lost 3 bases and 4 bases respectively, with 21 bases between them.

The V call is TRBV9, the J call TRBJ2-7, with D possibly being TRBD1 (5 bases). This CDR3 spans 16 amino acids. V lost 0 bases to trimming and J lost 0 bases, with 13 bases between them. Germline lookup yields CDR1 SGDLS and CDR2 YYNGEE. DNA of the CDR3: TGTGCCAGCAGCGTAGTCTCAGGGATGGGCTCCTACGAGCAGTACTTC. Translated, it gives CASSVVSGMGSYEQYF.

The chain is built from TRBV7-8 and TRBJ1-1; D call uncertain. The germline V and J ends were trimmed by 6 bases and 0 bases, with 11 bases remaining between them. Looked up from germline, CDR1 is SGHVS and CDR2 is FQNEAQ. This CDR3 is 14 amino acids long. The CDR3 DNA follows: TGTGCCAGCAGTCTAGTAGCCGTGAACACTGAAGCTTTCTTT. Its protein is CASSLVAVNTEAFF.

The rearrangement joins TRBV29-1 to TRBJ2-5; D is possibly TRBD1 or TRBD2 (5 bases each). The germline V gene has CDR1 SQVTM and CDR2 ANQGSEA. Trimming took 2 bases from V and 5 from J, leaving 12 bases between them. The CDR3 runs to 13 residues. CDR3 nucleotide sequence: TGCAGCGTTGAAAACGTCCGGGACGAGACCCAGTACTTC. This translates into CSVENVRDETQYF.

The chain links TRBV7-9 to TRBJ1-2; D gene ambiguous. The germline gives CDR1 SEHNR, CDR2 FQNEAQ (reference sequence). Trimming removed 5 bases at V and 4 bases at J, with 8 bases between. The CDR3 has 12 residues. CDR3 region: CASSPRTYGYTF. The DNA of the CDR3 is TGTGCCAGCAGCCCGAGGACCTATGGCTACACCTTC.

The chain carries TRBV6-1 and TRBJ2-1; 9 bases are a match to TRBD1. CDR1 and CDR2 from the germline V gene are MNHNS and SASEGT. With 0 bases clipped from V and 5 bases from J, the junction kept 5 bases outside the gene matches. CDR3 length: 16 residues. The CDR3 DNA follows: TGTGCCAGCAGTGAAGCGCTACGGACAGGGGACAATGAGCAGTTCTTC. Encoded protein: CASSEALRTGDNEQFF.

The chain has TRBV6-5 and TRBJ2-7; the D gene is possibly TRBD1 (5 bases). The V end lost 3 bases, the J end lost 0 bases, and 9 bases lay between the germline ends. Germline lookup yields CDR1 MNHEY and CDR2 SVGAGI. This CDR3 spans 14 amino acids. The CDR3 nucleotides read TGTGCCAGCAGTTATTCGACAGTCTCCTACGAGCAGTACTTC. It codes for CASSYSTVSYEQYF.

V and J are TRBV7-2 and TRBJ1-6, with D maybe TRBD1 (6 bases). The CDR3 spans 14 residues. Germline values: CDR1 SGHTA, CDR2 FQGNSA. V lost 5 bases and J lost 6, with 11 bases in between. The DNA for the CDR3 is TGTGCCAGCAGCCCGAGACAGGCTAATTCACCCCTCCACTTT. Residues: CASSPRQANSPLHF.

J is TRBJ1-5 and V is TRBV28; no clear D. Per the germline V gene, CDR1 is MDHEN and CDR2 is SYDVKM. V lost 5 bases, J lost 8 bases, and 13 bases lay in between. The CDR3 totals 13 residues. The CDR3 region is CASSVGAREPQHF. The DNA of the CDR3 is TGTGCCAGCAGTGTCGGAGCTAGGGAGCCCCAGCATTTT. The variable domain in full, with the rest retrieved from reference TRBV28 and TRBJ1-5, is DVKVTQSSRYLVKRTGEKVFLECVQDMDHENMFWYRQDPGLGLRLIYFSYDVKMKEKGDIPEGYSVSREKKERFSLILESASTNQTSMYLCASSVGAREPQHFGDGTRLSIL.

The chain joins TRBV4-3 to TRBJ2-5, with TRBD1 matching over 8 bases. The germline V gene encodes CDR1 LGHNA and CDR2 YSLEER. V shed 5 bases and J 5 bases; nucleotides not matched to a gene: 13. The CDR3 consists of 16 residues. CDR3 coding DNA: TGCGCCAGCAGCTTAGGAGAGGACAGGGCAAGGGAGACCCAGTACTTC. It specifies CASSLGEDRARETQYF.

This chain connects TRBV7-3 to TRBJ1-2, with D perhaps TRBD1 (5 bases). Germline-derived CDR1 and CDR2 are SGHTA and FQGTGA. The V and J ends lost 4 bases and 4 bases respectively, with 28 bases between them. CDR3 length: 19 residues. In DNA form, the CDR3 reads TGTGCCAGCAGCTCTACGTCCAACTTTGACAGCCGGCTCGTCTATGGCTACACCTTC. The encoded protein is CASSSTSNFDSRLVYGYTF.

This chain connects TRBV5-1 to TRBJ2-7, with a possible D match to TRBD1 (7 bases). The germline CDR1 and CDR2 sequences are SGHRS and YFSETQ. V was pared by 0 bases and J by 3 bases, with 13 bases between. The CDR3 totals 15 residues. The CDR3 loop reads CASSLGGGGGYEQYF. CDR3 nucleotides: TGCGCCAGCAGCTTGGGTGGAGGGGGCGGCTACGAGCAGTACTTC.

The V and J genes are TRBV6-5 and TRBJ1-2; 7 bases line up with TRBD1. The germline V gene encodes CDR1 MNHEY and CDR2 SVGAGI. This CDR3 is 16 amino acids long. Losses at the gene ends were 1 base for V and 4 bases for J; bases not matched to a gene: 9. In DNA form, the CDR3 reads TGTGCCAGCAGTTACTTTTCGGGGACAGACTCCTATGGCTACACCTTC. It translates to CASSYFSGTDSYGYTF.

J is TRBJ2-1 and V is TRBV7-3, with a weak D call TRBD1 (5 bases). Trimming cost V 1 base and J 9 bases, with 16 bases left between them. CDR3 size: 15 residues. Germline values: CDR1 SGHTA, CDR2 FQGTGA. The CDR3 coding sequence is TGTGCCAGCAGCTTAAGGGGTCCGACAGACTCTGAGCAGTTCTTC. It is translated as CASSLRGPTDSEQFF. The whole variable domain, filled in from reference TRBV7-3 and TRBJ2-1, reads GAGVSQTPSNKVTEKGKYVELRCDPISGHTALYWYRQSLGQGPEFLIYFQGTGAADDSGLPNDRFFAVRPEGSVSTLKIQRTERGDSAVYLCASSLRGPTDSEQFFGPGTRLTVL.

The V gene is TRBV7-2, the J gene TRBJ1-6; 8 bases line up with TRBD1. The CDR3 covers 15 residues. Germline CDR1 reads SGHTA; CDR2 reads FQGNSA. V trimming: 4 bases; J trimming: 7 bases; junction bases outside the gene matches: 6. The CDR3 here is CASSSSGGNNSPLHF. CDR3 nucleotides: TGTGCCAGCAGCTCTTCAGGGGGCAACAATTCACCCCTCCACTTT.

The gene calls are TRBV6-4 and TRBJ2-5, with 7 bases lining up with TRBD1. Unmatched junction bases numbered 5, after V lost 3 bases and J lost 1 base. CDR3 length equals 15 residues. Germline assignment: CDR1 MRHNA and CDR2 SNTAGT. Written as DNA, the CDR3 is TGTGCCAGCAGTGATAACCGACAGGGCCAAGAGACCCAGTACTTC. As protein: CASSDNRQGQETQYF.

The chain recombines TRBV6-6 with TRBJ1-5; 8 bases are shared with TRBD1. CDR1 MNHNY and CDR2 SVGAGI come from the germline V gene (reference sequence). This CDR3 contains 14 residues. After removal of 6 bases from V and 0 bases from J, the junction contained 1 base not matched to a gene. DNA for the CDR3: TGTGCCAGCAGCCAGGGGGCTAGCAATCAGCCCCAGCATTTT. This codes for CASSQGASNQPQHF.

The gene calls are TRBV6-4 and TRBJ2-3; D perhaps matches TRBD2 (6 bases). CDR1 is MRHNA and CDR2 is SNTAGT in the germline V gene. CDR3 length equals 15 residues. V gave up 5 bases and J gave up 4 bases, with 16 bases separating them. The CDR3 bases are TGTGCCAGCAGTCGGACGTCTACGGGGGCAGATACGCAGTATTTT. It translates to CASSRTSTGADTQYF.

The chain employs TRBV4-1 and TRBJ2-3, with TRBD2 matching over 8 bases. This CDR3 has 14 residues. The trim removed 1 base at V and 6 bases at J, leaving 3 bases unmatched. Looked up from germline, CDR1 is MGHRA and CDR2 is YSYEKL. In DNA form, the CDR3 reads TGCGCCAGCAGCCAAGCGGGGGGGCGGGATACGCAGTATTTT. Amino acid sequence: CASSQAGGRDTQYF.

The chain links TRBV7-9 to TRBJ1-2; 10 bases line up with TRBD1. V shed 5 bases, J shed 5 bases, and the junction held 8 bases outside the gene matches. The CDR3 is 15 residues long. CDR1 is SEHNR and CDR2 is FQNEAQ in the germline V gene (reference sequence). The CDR3 DNA follows: TGTGCCAGCAGCCAGTCCGGGACAGGGGTATATGGCTACACCTTC. Translated, it gives CASSQSGTGVYGYTF.

CDR3 nucleotide sequence: TGCGCCAGCAGCTTGGCCGGGCACGAGCAGTACTTC. Translation: CASSLAGHEQYF. The chain uses TRBV5-1 and TRBJ2-7; D not resolved. CDR3 length: 12 residues. Trimming pared 0 bases from V and 5 bases from J, leaving 6 bases between. In germline, CDR1 is SGHRS, CDR2 YFSETQ.

The V call is TRBV5-1, the J call TRBJ2-3; 9 bases match TRBD1. The J segment lost 2 bases and the V segment lost 2 bases, leaving 9 bases of the junction unmatched. Germline loops: CDR1 SGHRS, CDR2 YFSETQ. The CDR3 covers 17 residues. The CDR3 protein is CASSLGTGIHYTDTQYF. CDR3 nucleotides: TGCGCCAGCAGCTTAGGGACAGGGATTCATTACACAGATACGCAGTATTTT.

The chain has TRBV9 and TRBJ2-3; D may correspond to TRBD1 or TRBD2 (6 bases each). V lost 4 bases to trimming and J lost 6 bases, with 18 bases between them. The germline V gene encodes CDR1 SGDLS and CDR2 YYNGEE. CDR3 size: 15 residues. The CDR3 reads CASSKGAGDSDTQYF. DNA of the CDR3: TGTGCCAGCAGCAAAGGGGCAGGGGACTCCGATACGCAGTATTTT.